This entry lists 9 T cell receptor beta chains sequenced from one sample in a study of shared clonotypes between healthy human individuals (dated by TCRdb to 2019 to 2021). The method was the immunoSEQ multiplex PCR assay. TCRdb took over this immuneACCESS table, retaining in-frame rearrangements with V and J assigned. Such tables are incomplete; in checked studies, under half of the missing clones stem from an unresolved V gene, and the remainder is unexplained. This sample has about 2 million clones in its table, and 95% of those were observed once. 0.1% to 0.15% of the sample lies in the top ten. The sequenced material came from naive CD4+ T cells sorted from blood. In the paper's terms, the cell subset or site label means: CD45RA+ positively selected. These receptor sequences come from a man between 18 and 35 years old in good health.

The V gene is TRBV5-8, the J gene TRBJ1-2; tentative D call: TRBD1 (5 bases). Trimming removed 3 bases from V and 7 bases from J, with 16 bases in between. The germline V gene encodes CDR1 SGHTS and CDR2 YDEGEE. The CDR3 contains 14 residues. The CDR3 DNA reads TGTGCCAGCAGCTCGAGGGGTTCAGTCGGTGGCTACACCTTC. This gives the protein CASSSRGSVGGYTF. Full variable domain (remainder filled in from reference TRBV5-8 and TRBJ1-2): EAGVTQSPTHLIKTRGQQATLRCSPISGHTSVYWYQQALGLGLQFLLWYDEGEERNRGNFPPRFSGRQFPNYSSELNVNALELEDSALYLCASSSRGSVGGYTFGSGTRLTVV.

The V and J genes are TRBV9 and TRBJ1-4, with TRBD1 matching 9 bases. The CDR3 length is 14 residues. The V and J ends lost 4 bases and 7 bases, in that order; junction bases with no gene match: 5. Per germline, CDR1 SGDLS and CDR2 YYNGEE. The CDR3 DNA reads as TGTGCCAGCAGCCCAGGACAGGGGATTGAAAAACTGTTTTTT. Translating gives CASSPGQGIEKLFF.

The CDR3 sequence: CASSERGQGAQYF. The CDR3 coding sequence is TGTGCCAGCAGTGAAAGGGGCCAAGGGGCCCAGTACTTC. The chain uses TRBV6-1 and TRBJ2-5; possible D gene TRBD1, 5 bases. The CDR3 is 13 residues long. Germline CDR1 is MNHNS and CDR2 is SASEGT. V lost 2 bases and J lost 9, with 13 bases in between.

About this clone: Other nucleotide sequences from this sample produce the same CDR3. The chain couples TRBV9 to TRBJ2-1, with a possible D match to TRBD1 (6 bases). Germline-derived CDR1 and CDR2 are SGDLS and YYNGEE. There are 15 residues in the CDR3. V dropped 3 bases and J dropped 0 bases, with 10 bases sitting between them. The CDR3 sequence: CASSAQGSSYNEQFF. As DNA, the CDR3 is TGTGCCAGCAGCGCGCAGGGGAGCTCCTACAATGAGCAGTTCTTC.

This rearrangement joins TRBV5-1 to TRBJ1-2; D call uncertain. This CDR3 is built from 14 residues. V was cut by 0 bases and J by 4 bases, with 10 bases left in between. CDR1 is SGHRS and CDR2 is YFSETQ in the germline V gene. The CDR3 DNA reads as TGCGCCAGCAGCTTGGAATCCGGGTCCTATGGCTACACCTTC. Translating it yields CASSLESGSYGYTF.

The chain uses TRBV30 and TRBJ2-1; 10 bases agree with TRBD2. Germline V gives CDR1 GTSNPN, CDR2 SVGIG (reference sequence). The CDR3 has 13 residues. V shed 5 bases and J 4 bases; nucleotides not matched to a gene: 2. DNA of the CDR3: TGTGCCTGGGTAGCGGGGGGATACAATGAGCAGTTCTTC. It translates to CAWVAGGYNEQFF.

V usage is TRBV5-4 and J usage is TRBJ2-1, with 11 bases aligning to TRBD1. The J segment lost 14 bases and the V segment lost 2 bases, leaving 6 bases of the junction unmatched. The CDR3 length is 13 residues. CDR1 SGHNT and CDR2 YYREEE come from the germline V gene (reference sequence). DNA of the CDR3: TGTGCCAGCAGCTTCGCGCGGGACAGGGGGGAGTTCTTC. It specifies CASSFARDRGEFF.

CDR3 nucleotides: TGCAGCGTTCGGACTAGCGGGGGTTACGGTGAGCAGTTCTTC. The encoded protein is CSVRTSGGYGEQFF. V and J are TRBV29-1 and TRBJ2-1; 13 bases are a match to TRBD2. Per germline, CDR1 SQVTM and CDR2 ANQGSEA. Trimming cost V 5 bases and J 9 bases; bases outside gene matches: 7. The length of the CDR3 is 14 residues.

The chain has TRBV19 and TRBJ2-2, with 7 bases that match TRBD1. Trimming cost V 6 bases and J 0 bases; bases outside gene matches: 7. The CDR3 is made up of 16 amino acids. Looked up from germline, CDR1 is LNHDA and CDR2 is SQIVND (reference sequence). CDR3 sequence reads: CASRPQGGTNTGELFF. In nucleotides, the CDR3 is TGTGCCAGTAGACCCCAAGGGGGCACGAACACCGGGGAGCTGTTTTTT.